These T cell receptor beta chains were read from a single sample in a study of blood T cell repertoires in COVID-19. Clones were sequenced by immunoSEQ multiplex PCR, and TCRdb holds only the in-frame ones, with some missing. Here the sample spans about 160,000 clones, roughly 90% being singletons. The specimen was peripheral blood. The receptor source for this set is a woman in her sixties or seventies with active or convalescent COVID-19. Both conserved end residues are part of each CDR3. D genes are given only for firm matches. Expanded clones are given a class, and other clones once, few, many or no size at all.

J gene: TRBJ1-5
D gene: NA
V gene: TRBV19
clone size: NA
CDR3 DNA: TGTGCCAGTAGTAAGGGGTGGGGGGGCCAGCCCCAGCATTTT
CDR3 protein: CASSKGWGGQPQHF

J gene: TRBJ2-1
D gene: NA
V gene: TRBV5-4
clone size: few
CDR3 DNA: TGTGCCAGCAGCTTGGGGGGAGTTGGCTCCTACAATGAGCAGTTCTTC
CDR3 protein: CASSLGGVGSYNEQFF

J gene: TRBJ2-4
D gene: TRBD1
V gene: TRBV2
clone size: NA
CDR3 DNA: TGTGCCAGCAGTGGGGACAGGGTTAGAAACATTCAGTACTTC
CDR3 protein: CASSGDRVRNIQYF

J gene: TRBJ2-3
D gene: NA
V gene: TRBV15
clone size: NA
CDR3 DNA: TGTGCCACCAGGGGCCCAGATACGCAGTATTTT
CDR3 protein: CATRGPDTQYF

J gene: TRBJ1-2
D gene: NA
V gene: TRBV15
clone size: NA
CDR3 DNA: TGTGCCACCAGCAGAGAACCCGGAGGTTTGGGCAGCTATGGCTACACCTTC
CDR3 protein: CATSREPGGLGSYGYTF

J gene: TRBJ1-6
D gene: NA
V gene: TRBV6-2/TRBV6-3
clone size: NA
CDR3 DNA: TGTGCCAGCAGCCAAGCGACGGGGTTGGGGTCACCCCTCCACTTT
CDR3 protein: CASSQATGLGSPLHF

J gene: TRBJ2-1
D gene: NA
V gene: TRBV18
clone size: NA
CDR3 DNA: TGTGCCAGCTCACGGGGCAGAGCCTACAATGAGCAGTTCTTC
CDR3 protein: CASSRGRAYNEQFF

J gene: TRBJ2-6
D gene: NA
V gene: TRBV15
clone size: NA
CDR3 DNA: TGTGCCACCAGCGACAGGCGCTCTGGGGCCAACGTCCTGACTTTC
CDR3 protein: CATSDRRSGANVLTF

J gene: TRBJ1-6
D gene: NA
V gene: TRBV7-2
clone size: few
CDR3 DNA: TGTGCCAGCAGCTTAGGTACCCAGGGGCCACCCCTCCACTTT
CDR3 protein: CASSLGTQGPPLHF

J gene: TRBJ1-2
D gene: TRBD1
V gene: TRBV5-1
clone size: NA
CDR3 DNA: TGCGCCAGCAGCTTGGCCATTCCCGGGACAGGGGACGGCTACACCTTC
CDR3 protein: CASSLAIPGTGDGYTF

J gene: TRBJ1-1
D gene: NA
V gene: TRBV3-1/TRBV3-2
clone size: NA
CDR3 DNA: TGTGCCAGCAGCTTCTTCGTCAACACTGAAGCTTTCTTT
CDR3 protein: CASSFFVNTEAFF

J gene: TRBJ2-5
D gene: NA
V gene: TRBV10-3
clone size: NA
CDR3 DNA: TGTGCCATCCGGAGAGGAGAACAAGAGACCCAGTACTTC
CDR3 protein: CAIRRGEQETQYF

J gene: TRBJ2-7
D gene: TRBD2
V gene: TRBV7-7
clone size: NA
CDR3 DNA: TGTGCTAGCAGCCGGACTAGCGGGGCAAGGGAGCAGTACTTC
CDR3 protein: CASSRTSGAREQYF

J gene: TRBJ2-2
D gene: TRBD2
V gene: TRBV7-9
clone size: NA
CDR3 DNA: TGTGCCAGCAGCCCCCGGGGGACTAAAAACACCGGGGAGCTGTTTTTT
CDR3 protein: CASSPRGTKNTGELFF

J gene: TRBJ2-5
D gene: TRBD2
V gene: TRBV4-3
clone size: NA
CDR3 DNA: TGCGCCAGCAGCCAAGATCTTCTAGCGGGGGGGCCTGAGACCCAGTACTTC
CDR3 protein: CASSQDLLAGGPETQYF

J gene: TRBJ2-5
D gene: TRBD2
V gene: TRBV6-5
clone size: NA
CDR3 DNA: TGTGCCAGCAGGCTCACGGGACTACAAGAAGAGACCCAGTACTTC
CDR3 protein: CASRLTGLQEETQYF

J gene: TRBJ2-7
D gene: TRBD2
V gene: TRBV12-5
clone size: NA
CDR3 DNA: TGTGCTAGTGGGCTAGCGGCCCTTAGCTCCTACGAGCAGTACTTC
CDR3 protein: CASGLAALSSYEQYF

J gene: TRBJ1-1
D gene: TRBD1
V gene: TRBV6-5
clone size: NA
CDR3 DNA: TGTGCCAGCAGTTTCCAGGGGGCTATTAACACTGAAGCTTTCTTT
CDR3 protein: CASSFQGAINTEAFF

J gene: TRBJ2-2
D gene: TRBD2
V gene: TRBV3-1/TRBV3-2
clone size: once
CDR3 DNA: TGTGCCAGCAGCCAAGTGTTAGCGGGGGGTACCGGGGAGCTGTTTTTT
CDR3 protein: CASSQVLAGGTGELFF

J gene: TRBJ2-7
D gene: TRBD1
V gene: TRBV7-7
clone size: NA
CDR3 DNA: TGTGCTAGCAGCCGGGACAGGGGCTACGAGCAGTACTTC
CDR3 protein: CASSRDRGYEQYF

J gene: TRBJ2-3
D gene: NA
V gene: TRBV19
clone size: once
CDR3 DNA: TGTGCCAGTAGTCGCCAGAGCACAGATACGCAGTATTTT
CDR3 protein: CASSRQSTDTQYF

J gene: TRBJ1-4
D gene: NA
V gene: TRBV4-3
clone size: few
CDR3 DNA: TGCGCCAGCAGCCAACAACTAACTAATGAAAAACTGTTTTTT
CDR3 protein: CASSQQLTNEKLFF

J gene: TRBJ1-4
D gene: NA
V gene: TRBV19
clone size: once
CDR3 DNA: TGTGCCAGTCGAAGGGGAACTGAAAAACTGTTTTTT
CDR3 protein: CASRRGTEKLFF

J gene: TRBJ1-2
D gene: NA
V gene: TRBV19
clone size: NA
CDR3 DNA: TGTGCCAGTAGTATGGTTGGCGGAGACTATGGCTACACCTTC
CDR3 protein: CASSMVGGDYGYTF

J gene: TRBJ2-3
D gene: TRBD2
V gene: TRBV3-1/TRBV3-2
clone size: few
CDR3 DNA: TGTGCCAGCAGCCACAAACTAGCGGGACCATACACAGATACGCAGTATTTT
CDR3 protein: CASSHKLAGPYTDTQYF

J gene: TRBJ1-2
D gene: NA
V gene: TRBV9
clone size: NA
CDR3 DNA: TGTGCCAGCAGCCTCCTGGGGGGGAATGGGTATGGCTACACCTTC
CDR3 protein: CASSLLGGNGYGYTF

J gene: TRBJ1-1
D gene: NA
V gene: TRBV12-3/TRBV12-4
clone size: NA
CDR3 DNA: TGTGCCAGCAGTCTTGGTGAGACTGAAGCTTTCTTT
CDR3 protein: CASSLGETEAFF

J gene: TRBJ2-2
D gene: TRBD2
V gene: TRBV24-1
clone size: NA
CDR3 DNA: TGTGCCACCAGTGATGCCGGGACTACCCATACCGGGGAGCTGTTTTTT
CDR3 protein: CATSDAGTTHTGELFF

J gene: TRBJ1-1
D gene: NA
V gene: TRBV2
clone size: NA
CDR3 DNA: TGTGCCAGCAGTCGGGGTAGGATGAACACTGAAGCTTTCTTT
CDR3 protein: CASSRGRMNTEAFF

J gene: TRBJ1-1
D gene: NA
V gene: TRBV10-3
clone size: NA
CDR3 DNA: TGTGCCATCAGTGAGTCCCAGTCAACGGGGACTGAAGCTTTCTTT
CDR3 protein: CAISESQSTGTEAFF

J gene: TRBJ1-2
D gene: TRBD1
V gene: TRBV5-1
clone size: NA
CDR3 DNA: TGCGCCAGCAGCTCGACAGGGAGCGTCAACTATGGCTACACCTTC
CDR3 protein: CASSSTGSVNYGYTF

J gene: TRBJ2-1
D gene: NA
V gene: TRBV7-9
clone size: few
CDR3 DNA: TGTGCCAGCAGCCAAGGGACTGCCCCGAGGAATGAGCAGTTCTTC
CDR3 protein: CASSQGTAPRNEQFF

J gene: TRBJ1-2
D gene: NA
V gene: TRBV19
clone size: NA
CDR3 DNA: TGTGCCAGTAGGCAGGGTTATGGCTACACCTTC
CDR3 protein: CASRQGYGYTF

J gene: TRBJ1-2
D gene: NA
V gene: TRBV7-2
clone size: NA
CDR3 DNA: TGTGCCAGCAGCCGTGTTAAACACCAGGAGGCTGGCTACACCTTC
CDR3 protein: CASSRVKHQEAGYTF

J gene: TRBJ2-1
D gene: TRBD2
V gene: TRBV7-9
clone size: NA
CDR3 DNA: TGTGCCAGCAGCCGCCAAAGCGGGGGGACGGAGGAGCAGTTCTTC
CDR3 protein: CASSRQSGGTEEQFF

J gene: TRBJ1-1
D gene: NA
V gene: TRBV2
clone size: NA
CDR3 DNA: TGTGCCAGCAGCCCCGAGGCTGAAGCTTTCTTT
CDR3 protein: CASSPEAEAFF

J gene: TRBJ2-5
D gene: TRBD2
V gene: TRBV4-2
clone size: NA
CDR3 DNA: TGTGCCAGCAGCCAAGATATTGGGACGGGGGGATTTAAAGAGACCCAGTACTTC
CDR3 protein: CASSQDIGTGGFKETQYF